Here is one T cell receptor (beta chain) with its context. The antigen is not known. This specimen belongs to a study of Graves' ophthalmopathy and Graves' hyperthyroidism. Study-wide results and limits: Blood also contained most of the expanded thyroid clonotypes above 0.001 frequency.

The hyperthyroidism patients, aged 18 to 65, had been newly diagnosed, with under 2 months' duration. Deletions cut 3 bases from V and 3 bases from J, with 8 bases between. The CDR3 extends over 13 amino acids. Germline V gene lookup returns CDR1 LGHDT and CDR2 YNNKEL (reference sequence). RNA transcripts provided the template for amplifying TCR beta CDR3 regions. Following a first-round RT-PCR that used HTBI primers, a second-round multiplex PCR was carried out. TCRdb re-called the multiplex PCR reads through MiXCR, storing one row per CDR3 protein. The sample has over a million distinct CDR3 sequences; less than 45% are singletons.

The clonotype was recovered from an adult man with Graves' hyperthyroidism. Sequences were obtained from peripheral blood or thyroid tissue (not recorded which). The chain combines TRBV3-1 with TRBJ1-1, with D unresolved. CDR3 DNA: TGTGCCAGCAGCCACCCTCCAGACACTGAAGCTTTCTTT. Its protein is CASSHPPDTEAFF.